This T cell receptor (beta chain) was obtained from a study of blood T cell repertoires in COVID-19 (dated by TCRdb to 2018 to 2021). In terms of the full investigation: Samples from collaborators originated in the United States, Italy and Spain and spanned both the acute and convalescent phases of COVID-19. The material from the prospective study consisted of cDNA or gDNA derived from T cells, B-cell-depleted T cells, or PBMCs. The dataset comprised deeply sampled blood TCRbeta repertoires from subjects exposed to, actively infected with, or recovered from COVID-19. The repertoires were released in a freely available public database intended as a resource for research on the immune response to SARS-CoV-2. The samples were drawn from two sources: the first 160 participants of the ongoing ImmuneRACE study, and fewer than 1,500 subjects contributed by 6 global collaborators. A de-identified subject ID, COVID-19 status, age in years and sex were almost always included in the sample metadata. HLA class I and class II types, where available, came from metadata supplied by the sample provider rather than from assay-based typing. The full study reports these points: Clinical and demographic metadata were provided uncurated, with the amount varying by source and participant.

Each collaborating institution followed its own protocols to collect whole blood in K2EDTA tubes. Collaborator samples were shipped for TCRbeta analysis as frozen whole blood, isolated PBMCs, or DNA extracted from either sample type. Reading from cysteine to phenylalanine, the CDR3 counts 14 amino acids. Only the CDR3 portion is preserved as DNA: 42 bases, with reading frame beginning at the first base. The germline V gene supplies CDR1 SGHAT and CDR2 FQNNGV. V is clipped by 1 base and J by 0 bases, and the sequence between their germline boundaries is 7 bases long. The immunoSEQ Assay, a bias-controlled multiplex PCR, was used to amplify TCRbeta CDR3 regions from genomic DNA. The source study handled its data this way. Within the assay, amplification of reference gene primers was used to estimate how many nucleated cells each sample contained. To quantify the absolute abundance of each unique TCRbeta CDR3 rearrangement, sequence reads were collapsed and filtered. Productive Simpson clonality was computed per sample as the square root of Simpson's diversity index over productive rearrangements. The clones in this table, taken by TCRdb from immuneACCESS, are in-frame only. Not every clone is retained; where verified, under half of the shortfall comes from an unresolved V gene, and the cause of the rest is unknown. Clonal size and the V and J genes are those of that table, whereas D and trimming came from the DNA. The sample table shows some 47,000 clones, and around 84% are seen once. The top ten constitute around 44% of the sample.

Concerning this clone itself: Its antigen remains undetermined. No per-base quality is available; no much larger clone lies one base away.

The receptor was derived from a human donor in a cohort sampled during active COVID-19. Rearrangement joined TRBV11-2 to TRBJ2-7, with no confident D gene call. Sequencing was performed on peripheral blood. Here the CDR3 is given as CASSLVRSSYEQYF. The base sequence is TGTGCCAGCAGCTTAGTAAGGAGCTCCTACGAGCAGTACTTC.